This paragraph reports one T cell receptor beta chain. The data belong to a study of control samples from healthy donors and cancer patients. CDR3 size: 18 residues. Repertoires were generated with immunoSEQ multiplex PCR, while TCRdb's copy carries only in-frame clones and drops some. The sample consists of some 140,000 clones, about 94% of them appearing once. This rearrangement joins TRBV21-1 to TRBJ1-5; TRBD1 is the table's D call and was not checked against the DNA. TRBV21-1 is noted as a pseudogene. The receptor was isolated from a man in his forties or fifties in good health. Sequenced input: blood. The CDR3 is CASGFRDRATSRDQPQHF. CDR3 coding DNA: TGTGCCAGCGGTTTCCGAGACAGGGCCACCTCTCGGGATCAGCCCCAGCATTTT.